Listed below are T cell receptor beta chains from one sample, sequenced in a study of cytomegalovirus exposure and HLA in healthy donors. Here immunoSEQ multiplex PCR was the method, and the copy in TCRdb shows in-frame clones only, minus some. The sample lists some 110,000 clones; roughly 83% were seen once. The source material was PBMCs. Every receptor here comes from a man aged 30 to 45 in good health and CMV-seropositive. Both conserved end residues are part of each CDR3. D genes are given only for firm matches. Size values are once, few and many counts, or a class for expanded clones, and some rows have none.

TRBD1 TRBJ1-4 NA TRBV5-1 CASSPYGTGRIGEKLFF TGCGCCAGCAGCCCTTACGGGACAGGGCGGATTGGAGAAAAACTGTTTTTT
NA TRBJ1-2 NA TRBV7-8 CASSLEQGTPIYGYTF TGTGCCAGCAGCTTAGAACAGGGAACCCCTATCTATGGCTACACCTTC
NA TRBJ1-2 NA TRBV18 CASSPALGSLNYGYTF TGTGCCAGCTCACCAGCTCTAGGGAGCCTTAACTATGGCTACACCTTC
TRBD2 TRBJ2-1 NA TRBV28 CASSKRPGGNEQFF TGTGCCAGCAGTAAACGTCCGGGAGGGAATGAGCAGTTCTTC
TRBD1 TRBJ2-5 NA TRBV7-3 CASSYTSGTGGQETQYF TGTGCCAGCAGCTATACCTCGGGGACAGGGGGCCAAGAGACCCAGTACTTC
NA TRBJ1-4 once TRBV29-1 CSVDTGPKLFF TGCAGCGTCGACACAGGGCCAAAACTGTTTTTT
TRBD1 TRBJ1-1 NA TRBV5-4 CASSTGDRGLVEAFF TGTGCCAGCAGCACCGGGGACAGGGGGCTGGTTGAAGCTTTCTTT
TRBD1 TRBJ1-1 NA TRBV10-3 CASGQGETEAFF TGTGCCAGTGGACAGGGGGAAACTGAAGCTTTCTTT
TRBD2 TRBJ2-2 NA TRBV18 CASLRTSGNTGELFF TGTGCCAGCCTGCGGACTAGCGGGAACACCGGGGAGCTGTTTTTT
NA TRBJ1-1 NA TRBV28 CASSPTDRMNTEAFF TGTGCCAGCAGTCCCACTGACAGGATGAACACTGAAGCTTTCTTT
NA TRBJ2-1 NA TRBV4-1 CASSHGMENEQFF TGCGCCAGCAGCCACGGTATGGAGAATGAGCAGTTCTTC
TRBD1 TRBJ1-5 NA TRBV30 CAWSRGTGQGGSAQHF TGTGCCTGGTCCCGTGGTACGGGACAGGGAGGATCAGCCCAGCATTTT
TRBD1 TRBJ1-5 NA TRBV5-6 CASSFGQGKVAQHF TGTGCCAGCAGCTTTGGACAGGGGAAAGTAGCCCAGCATTTT
NA TRBJ2-1 NA TRBV7-8 CASSLVGANEQFF TGTGCCAGCAGCTTAGTGGGCGCCAATGAGCAGTTCTTC
NA TRBJ1-6 NA TRBV28 CASSLYREGSPLHF TGTGCCAGCAGTCTCTACAGGGAGGGGTCACCCCTCCACTTT
NA TRBJ2-7 NA TRBV6-1 CASSPRRSGQYF TGTGCCAGCAGTCCGCGAAGATCGGGGCAGTACTTC
NA TRBJ1-1 NA TRBV30 CAWSVLKGTEAFF TGTGCCTGGAGTGTACTCAAGGGGACTGAAGCTTTCTTT
NA TRBJ2-6 few TRBV15 CATRESSGANVLTF TGTGCCACCAGGGAGAGCTCTGGGGCCAACGTCCTGACTTTC
NA TRBJ2-2 NA TRBV29-1 CSVARGDTGELFF TGCAGCGTTGCCAGGGGTGACACCGGGGAGCTGTTTTTT
NA TRBJ1-5 NA TRBV6-5 CASSYAGYGQPQHF TGTGCCAGCAGTTACGCAGGGTACGGCCAGCCCCAGCATTTT
NA TRBJ2-7 NA TRBV7-2 CASSAPGYSYEQYF TGTGCCAGCAGCGCCCCGGGTTATTCCTACGAGCAGTACTTC
TRBD2 TRBJ2-7 NA TRBV7-2 CASSSGLAGGYEQYF TGTGCCAGCAGCTCCGGACTAGCGGGAGGCTACGAGCAGTACTTC
NA TRBJ2-2 NA TRBV6-1 CASSVSGAFLRTGELFF TGTGCCAGCAGTGTCTCAGGGGCCTTCCTGCGGACCGGGGAGCTGTTTTTT
NA TRBJ2-1 NA TRBV5-6 CASSLAPSPYNEQFF TGTGCCAGCAGCTTGGCCCCTAGCCCCTACAATGAGCAGTTCTTC
TRBD1 TRBJ2-7 NA TRBV4-3 CASSQRTGIYEQYF TGCGCCAGCAGCCAGAGGACAGGGATTTACGAGCAGTACTTC
NA TRBJ2-1 NA TRBV25-1 CASGWAGAKGLIGNEQFF TGTGCCAGCGGCTGGGCGGGGGCCAAAGGACTGATTGGGAATGAGCAGTTCTTC
NA TRBJ1-2 NA TRBV19 CASSNIPRAGANYGYTF TGTGCCAGTAGTAATATACCCAGGGCAGGAGCTAACTATGGCTACACCTTC
NA TRBJ2-3 once TRBV7-3 CASSLTSERTDTQYF TGTGCCAGCAGCTTAACTAGCGAGCGCACAGATACGCAGTATTTT
TRBD2 TRBJ2-1 few TRBV4-3 CASSQALSGGAENEQFF TGCGCCAGCAGCCAAGCCCTTAGCGGGGGGGCAGAGAATGAGCAGTTCTTC
NA TRBJ2-3 few TRBV7-2 CASSPSGSSTDTQYF TGTGCCAGCAGCCCAAGCGGGTCTAGCACAGATACGCAGTATTTT
TRBD1 TRBJ2-7 NA TRBV18 CASSPPDRGHEQYF TGTGCCAGCTCACCCCCGGACAGGGGCCACGAGCAGTACTTC
TRBD2 TRBJ2-3 NA TRBV4-1 CASSQDFGGGAHTQYF TGCGCCAGCAGCCAAGATTTTGGCGGGGGAGCACATACGCAGTATTTT
NA TRBJ2-5 few TRBV7-3 CASSLNPGVETQYF TGTGCCAGCAGCTTAAACCCGGGGGTGGAGACCCAGTACTTC
TRBD1 TRBJ1-6 NA TRBV9 CASSGPGQGTSPLHF TGTGCCAGCAGCGGGCCGGGACAGGGGACTTCACCCCTCCACTTT
TRBD2 TRBJ2-1 NA TRBV5-1 CASSFQTSGGINYNEQFF TGCGCCAGCAGCTTTCAGACTAGCGGGGGGATAAATTACAATGAGCAGTTCTTC
NA TRBJ2-2 NA TRBV5-4 CASSEDRGLNTGELFF TGTGCCAGCAGCGAAGACAGGGGACTAAACACCGGGGAGCTGTTTTTT
NA TRBJ2-3 NA TRBV6-4 CASSASPGEIDTQYF TGTGCCAGCAGTGCCTCCCCCGGTGAGATAGATACGCAGTATTTT
NA TRBJ1-1 NA TRBV30 CAWSLGNTEAFF TGTGCCTGGAGTCTCGGGAACACTGAAGCTTTCTTT
TRBD1 TRBJ1-1 NA TRBV6-5 CASSYTGTGGTEAFF TGTGCCAGCAGTTACACCGGGACAGGGGGCACTGAAGCTTTCTTT
TRBD2 TRBJ2-1 NA TRBV6-1 CASSLIAGAYNEQFF TGTGCCAGCAGCTTGATAGCGGGCGCCTACAATGAGCAGTTCTTC
NA TRBJ2-7 NA TRBV9 CASSVGGGMTYEQYF TGTGCCAGCAGCGTAGGCGGCGGGATGACCTACGAGCAGTACTTC
TRBD2 TRBJ2-7 few TRBV4-1 CASSQWTSGSYEQYF TGCGCCAGCAGCCAATGGACTAGCGGATCCTACGAGCAGTACTTC
TRBD1 TRBJ2-1 few TRBV5-7 CASSSTYRGRNEQFF TGTGCCAGCAGCTCAACCTACAGGGGGCGGAATGAGCAGTTCTTC
NA TRBJ2-7 NA TRBV5-4 CASRNLSSYEQYF TGTGCCAGCAGAAATCTCAGCTCCTACGAGCAGTACTTC
NA TRBJ2-5 NA TRBV7-2 CASSLRPSTSGQYF NA
NA TRBJ1-4 once TRBV29-1 CSVEAGSPFNEKLFF TGCAGCGTTGAAGCGGGGAGCCCATTTAATGAAAAACTGTTTTTT